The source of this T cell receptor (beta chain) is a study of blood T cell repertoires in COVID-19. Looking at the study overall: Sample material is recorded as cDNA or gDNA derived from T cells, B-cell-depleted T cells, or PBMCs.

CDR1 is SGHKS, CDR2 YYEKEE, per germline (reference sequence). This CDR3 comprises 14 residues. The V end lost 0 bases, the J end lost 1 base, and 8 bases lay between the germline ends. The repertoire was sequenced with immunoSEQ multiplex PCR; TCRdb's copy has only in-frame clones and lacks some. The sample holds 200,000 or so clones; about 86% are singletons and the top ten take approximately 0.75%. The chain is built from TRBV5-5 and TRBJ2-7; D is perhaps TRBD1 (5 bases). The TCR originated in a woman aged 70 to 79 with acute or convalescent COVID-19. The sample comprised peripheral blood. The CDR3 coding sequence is TGTGCCAGCAGCTTGGGAAGACAGTCCTACGAGCAGTACTTC. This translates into CASSLGRQSYEQYF.